These 29 T cell receptor beta chains were all obtained from the same sample, sequenced in a study of control samples from healthy donors and cancer patients. Clones were read by immunoSEQ multiplex PCR, and TCRdb kept only the in-frame ones, dropping some. Of 75,000 to 90,000 clones listed, roughly 90% are singletons. The sample taken for sequencing was blood. The receptors stem from a man aged 45-60 years in good health.

The chain is built from TRBV19 and TRBJ2-7; 7 positions match TRBD1. After removal of 3 bases from V and 0 bases from J, the junction contained 2 bases not matched to a gene. From germline, CDR1 is LNHDA and CDR2 SQIVND (reference sequence). This CDR3 has 14 residues. Here the CDR3 reads CASSMGTASYEQYF. The CDR3, as DNA: TGTGCCAGTAGTATGGGGACAGCCTCCTACGAGCAGTACTTC.

The chain carries TRBV27 and TRBJ1-1; no definite D call. There are 14 residues in the CDR3. V lost 2 bases to trimming and J lost 1 base, with 8 bases between them. The germline V gene encodes CDR1 MNHEY and CDR2 SMNVEV (reference sequence). The CDR3 nucleotides read TGTGCCAGCAGTTTAGGAACGCGGAACACTGAAGCTTTCTTT. Amino acids: CASSLGTRNTEAFF.

The chain employs TRBV5-1 and TRBJ1-1; D remains unclear. The CDR3 totals 14 residues. Germline CDR1 is SGHRS and CDR2 is YFSETQ. V lost 0 bases to trimming and J lost 1 base, with 7 bases between them. CDR3 sequence: CASSLGGGNTEAFF. CDR3 sequence (DNA): TGCGCCAGCAGCTTGGGTGGAGGGAACACTGAAGCTTTCTTT. The whole variable domain, filled in from reference TRBV5-1 and TRBJ1-1, reads KAGVTQTPRYLIKTRGQQVTLSCSPISGHRSVSWYQQTPGQGLQFLFEYFSETQRNKGNFPGRFSGRQFSNSRSEMNVSTLELGDSALYLCASSLGGGNTEAFFGQGTRLTVV.

This chain links TRBV6-5 with TRBJ1-1; D possibly corresponds to TRBD1 (6 bases). CDR3 length: 13 amino acids. The V and J ends lost 6 bases and 1 base respectively, with 9 bases between them. The germline gives CDR1 MNHEY, CDR2 SVGAGI. CDR3 residues: CASSWGPNTEAFF. The CDR3 DNA reads TGTGCCAGCAGCTGGGGGCCGAACACTGAAGCTTTCTTT.

This clone was counted a single time. J is TRBJ2-3 and V is TRBV11-1; D may be TRBD1 (6 bases). Germline assignment: CDR1 SGHAT and CDR2 FQDESV (reference sequence). The CDR3 consists of 16 residues. V was cut by 2 bases and J by 2 bases, with 14 bases left in between. CDR3 bases: TGTGCCAGCAGCTTACGGTTAGGGGGACCCACAGATACGCAGTATTTT. It specifies CASSLRLGGPTDTQYF.

The chain joins TRBV10-3 to TRBJ2-3; D may correspond to TRBD1 or TRBD2 (6 bases each). CDR3 length equals 16 residues. V dropped 3 bases and J dropped 2 bases, with 15 bases sitting between them. Germline lookup yields CDR1 ENHRY and CDR2 SYGVKD. CDR3 region: CAISDPQGLHTDTQYF. The CDR3 DNA is TGTGCCATCAGTGACCCACAGGGACTTCACACAGATACGCAGTATTTT.

J is TRBJ2-5 and V is TRBV19, with a possible D match to TRBD2 (5 bases). The V gene's germline CDR1 is LNHDA and CDR2 SQIVND (reference sequence). The CDR3 loop spans 15 amino acids. V shed 5 bases and J shed 5 bases, with 18 bases lying between them. The CDR3 here is CASSLTTTGGETQYF. The CDR3 bases are TGTGCCAGTAGTCTCACCACCACCGGCGGGGAGACCCAGTACTTC.

The chain has TRBV12-5 and TRBJ1-5, with D perhaps TRBD1 (5 bases). This CDR3 contains 13 residues. The germline V gene encodes CDR1 LGHNT and CDR2 FRNRAP. Trimming left V 4 bases short and J 9 bases short, with 13 bases between. CDR3: CASGSGRSGPQHF. The DNA of the CDR3 is TGTGCTAGTGGTTCAGGGCGTTCAGGGCCCCAGCATTTT. The full variable domain, completed using reference TRBV12-5 and TRBJ1-5, is DARVTQTPRHKVTEMGQEVTMRCQPILGHNTVFWYRQTMMQGLELLAYFRNRAPLDDSGMPKDRFSAEMPDATLATLKIQPSEPRDSAVYFCASGSGRSGPQHFGDGTRLSIL.

This chain uses TRBV14 with TRBJ1-4, with D possibly TRBD1 on 5 matching bases. V was trimmed by 4 bases and J by 11 bases, leaving 14 bases between them. Germline V lookup: CDR1 SGHDN, CDR2 FVKESK. The length of the CDR3 is 13 residues. As DNA, the CDR3 is TGTGCCAGCAGCCGCCCGTGGGGGGGGAAACTGTTTTTT. Its protein is CASSRPWGGKLFF.

The rearrangement links TRBV11-3 to TRBJ2-7; D perhaps matches TRBD1 (6 bases). V lost 1 base and J lost 7, with 11 bases in between. The CDR3 totals 13 residues. The germline gives CDR1 SGHNT, CDR2 YENEEA. The CDR3: CASSLGGLREQYF. CDR3 coding DNA: TGTGCCAGCAGCTTAGGGGGGCTAAGGGAGCAGTACTTC.

The gene calls are TRBV6-5 and TRBJ1-1; 7 bases are shared with TRBD1. This CDR3 is 12 amino acids long. V shed 6 bases, J shed 7 bases, and the junction held 5 bases outside the gene matches. Per the germline V gene, CDR1 is MNHEY and CDR2 is SVGAGI. The chain's CDR3 is CASRGQLGEAFF. The CDR3 DNA reads as TGTGCCAGCAGGGGACAGCTGGGTGAAGCTTTCTTT.

The genes are TRBV6-5 and TRBJ1-2; D gene unclear. CDR1 is MNHEY and CDR2 is SVGAGI in the germline V gene. The CDR3 contains 16 residues. Trimming cost V 3 bases and J 0 bases, with 14 bases left between them. The CDR3 here is CASSYKFHPANYGYTF. CDR3 coding DNA: TGTGCCAGCAGTTATAAGTTCCACCCGGCTAACTATGGCTACACCTTC.

The J gene is TRBJ2-2, the V gene TRBV6-4; 7 bases are a match to TRBD1. J was trimmed by 7 bases and V by 8 bases; bases with no gene match: 4. The CDR3 sequence is 12 residues long. Germline-derived CDR1 and CDR2 are MRHNA and SNTAGT. The DNA for the CDR3 is TGTGCCAGCGGTACAGGGGTCGGGGAGCTGTTTTTT. Residues: CASGTGVGELFF.

The gene calls are TRBV9 and TRBJ2-1, with 9 bases aligning to TRBD2. The CDR3 covers 15 residues. Germline CDR1 reads SGDLS; CDR2 reads YYNGEE. V lost 0 bases, J lost 12 bases, and 10 bases stayed unmatched. The CDR3 DNA reads as TGTGCCAGCAGCGTAGGGGCTAGCGGGACTACGGGGCAGTTCTTC. Its translation is CASSVGASGTTGQFF. The variable domain in full, with the rest retrieved from reference TRBV9 and TRBJ2-1, is DSGVTQTPKHLITATGQRVTLRCSPRSGDLSVYWYQQSLDQGLQFLIQYYNGEERAKGNILERFSAQQFPDLHSELNLSSLELGDSALYFCASSVGASGTTGQFFGPGTRLTVL.

The V and J genes are TRBV7-8 and TRBJ2-5; 12 positions agree with TRBD2. Losses at the gene ends were 1 base for V and 5 bases for J; bases not matched to a gene: 8. Per germline, CDR1 SGHVS and CDR2 FQNEAQ. This CDR3 region has 17 residues. CDR3 region: CASSLGLAGGPRETQYF. The CDR3 nucleotides read TGTGCCAGCAGCTTAGGTCTAGCGGGGGGGCCTCGGGAGACCCAGTACTTC. The whole variable domain, remainder taken from reference TRBV7-8 and TRBJ2-5, is GAGVSQSPRYKVAKRGQDVALRCDPISGHVSLFWYQQALGQGPEFLTYFQNEAQLDKSGLPSDRFFAERPEGSVSTLKIQRTQQEDSAVYLCASSLGLAGGPRETQYFGPGTRLLVL.

This chain links TRBV6-2 or TRBV6-3 with TRBJ1-5; possibly TRBD1 for D (5 bases). CDR3 length equals 18 residues. Germline V gene lookup returns CDR1 MNHEY and CDR2 SVGEGT. The ends were cut back, 2 bases at V and 0 bases at J, with 17 bases in the middle. CDR3 residues: CASSYNRSGTYSNQPQHF. CDR3 nucleotides: TGTGCCAGCAGTTACAACAGGTCAGGGACGTATAGCAATCAGCCCCAGCATTTT.

This sequence joins TRBV7-9 and TRBJ2-5, with 9 bases identical to TRBD2. Germline CDR1 and CDR2: SEHNR and FQNEAQ (reference sequence). The CDR3 sequence is 14 residues long. The V and J ends lost 5 bases and 4 bases, in that order; junction bases with no gene match: 5. This CDR3 reads CASSMTSGIETQYF. CDR3 nucleotide sequence: TGTGCCAGCAGCATGACTAGCGGTATAGAGACCCAGTACTTC.

The V and J genes are TRBV29-1 and TRBJ1-2; TRBD1 might be the D (5 bases). Germline-derived CDR1 and CDR2 are SQVTM and ANQGSEA. V was clipped by 7 bases and J by 4 bases, with 13 bases between them. The CDR3 contains 12 residues. CDR3 protein: CSGGDGAYGYTF. The CDR3 nucleotides are TGCAGCGGTGGAGATGGGGCCTATGGCTACACCTTC.

DNA of the CDR3: TGTGCCAGCAGCTCGCGGGGCTCTGGAAACACCATATATTTT. It translates to CASSSRGSGNTIYF. The chain joins TRBV7-9 to TRBJ1-3, with D hard to call. Germline V gene lookup returns CDR1 SEHNR and CDR2 FQNEAQ (reference sequence). The CDR3 is 14 amino acids. V lost 4 bases to trimming and J lost 0 bases, with 7 bases between them. The whole variable domain, filled in from reference TRBV7-9 and TRBJ1-3, reads DTGVSQNPRHKITKRGQNVTFRCDPISEHNRLYWYRQTLGQGPEFLTYFQNEAQLEKSRLLSDRFSAERPKGSFSTLEIQRTEQGDSAMYLCASSSRGSGNTIYFGEGSWLTVV.

This clone was found once. This chain uses TRBV5-1 with TRBJ2-7; TRBD1 matches at 9 bases. This CDR3 spans 19 amino acids. V dropped 4 bases and J dropped 1; count of bases not matched to a gene: 18. Germline V CDR1 and CDR2: SGHRS, YFSETQ. CDR3: CASSPLPGQGAIPSYEQYF. The CDR3, as DNA: TGCGCCAGCAGCCCCCTGCCGGGACAGGGTGCAATTCCGTCCTACGAGCAGTACTTC.

V and J are TRBV18 and TRBJ2-7; D unresolved. This CDR3 has 13 residues. V was cut by 2 bases and J by 4 bases, with 9 bases left in between. Germline V gene data show CDR1 as KGHSH and CDR2 as LQKENI. CDR3 bases: TGTGCCAGCTCACCAGTAGTCGCGTACGAGCAGTACTTC. This translates into CASSPVVAYEQYF.

The rearrangement joins TRBV7-9 to TRBJ1-4; D not resolved. Germline-derived CDR1 and CDR2 are SEHNR and FQNEAQ (reference sequence). V lost 1 base and J 6 bases, leaving 12 bases between the germline ends. The length of the CDR3 is 15 residues. The CDR3 here is CASSLGAGVHEKLFF. Here the CDR3 DNA reads TGTGCCAGCAGCTTAGGTGCGGGTGTGCATGAAAAACTGTTTTTT.

This clone was recorded only once. The CDR3 is CATSDLGLGSTDTQYF. CDR3 DNA: TGTGCCACCAGTGACTTGGGACTAGGATCCACAGATACGCAGTATTTT. The J gene is TRBJ2-3, the V gene TRBV24-1; 8 bases agree with TRBD2. J lost 2 bases, V lost 4 bases, and 7 bases had no gene match. Germline-derived CDR1 and CDR2 are KGHDR and SFDVKD. The CDR3 length is 16 residues.

V usage is TRBV28 and J usage is TRBJ1-2; D remains unclear. Between the trimmed V and J ends, which lost 3 bases and 2 bases, there was a span of 10 bases. This CDR3 comprises 14 residues. Per germline, CDR1 MDHEN and CDR2 SYDVKM. CDR3 nucleotides: TGTGCCAGCAGTTTTCCCCCAGAAAACTATGGCTACACCTTC. The encoded protein is CASSFPPENYGYTF.

The J gene is TRBJ2-7, the V gene TRBV6-5, with no clear D. Looked up from germline, CDR1 is MNHEY and CDR2 is SVGAGI. This CDR3 contains 14 residues. Trimming took 2 bases from V and 1 from J, leaving 9 bases between them. The CDR3 DNA follows: TGTGCCAGCAGTTACCGGCGGCAGTCCTACGAGCAGTACTTC. Residues: CASSYRRQSYEQYF.

The rearrangement links TRBV24-1 to TRBJ2-3; 10 nucleotides align to TRBD2. The CDR3 covers 16 residues. The J segment lost 0 bases and the V segment lost 4 bases, leaving 3 bases of the junction unmatched. Germline V lookup: CDR1 KGHDR, CDR2 SFDVKD. The CDR3 region has the DNA TGTGCCACCAGTGAGGGGACTAGCGAGAGCACAGATACGCAGTATTTT. This translates into CATSEGTSESTDTQYF.

This chain connects TRBV15 to TRBJ2-5, with D hard to call. This CDR3 spans 13 amino acids. CDR1 LNHNV and CDR2 YYDKDF come from the germline V gene (reference sequence). V shed 0 bases and J shed 3 bases, with 5 bases lying between them. CDR3 protein: CATSREGKETQYF. CDR3 nucleotide sequence: TGTGCCACCAGCAGAGAGGGGAAAGAGACCCAGTACTTC.

A remark on this clone: The junction departs from germline at one end; a sequencing error may be responsible. This chain links TRBV27 with TRBJ1-2; 9 bases agree with TRBD1. Germline CDR1 and CDR2: MNHEY and SMNVEV (reference sequence). This CDR3 spans 15 amino acids. The CDR3, as DNA: TGTGCCAGCAGTTTACGGACAGGGGAACCCTATGGCTGCACCTTC. Translation: CASSLRTGEPYGCTF.

The chain uses TRBV27 and TRBJ2-2, with TRBD1 identical over 9 bases. CDR1 and CDR2 (germline): MNHEY, SMNVEV (reference sequence). The CDR3 is 16 residues long. With 6 bases clipped from V and 6 bases from J, the junction kept 11 bases outside the gene matches. Written as DNA, the CDR3 is TGTGCCAGCAGGATCGGGGGACAGGGTTTTCCCGGGGAGCTGTTTTTT. Translated, it gives CASRIGGQGFPGELFF.